This passage covers 27 T cell receptor beta chains from one sample sequenced in a study of OX40 agonist ivuxolimab in advanced cancers. Some clones are missing from TCRdb's copy, which holds only in-frame ones; the method was immunoSEQ multiplex PCR. The repertoire consists of 80,000 to 100,000 clones, with 90% to 95% occurring once and the leading ten covering 0.45% to 0.6%. Here the sequenced sample was CD4+ or CD8+ T cells sorted from blood, taken in a trial of the OX40 agonist ivuxolimab. The origin of the receptors is an adult with an advanced solid tumor such as melanoma, head and neck, liver or kidney cancer.

The chain carries TRBV11-2 and TRBJ2-5; possibly TRBD1 for D (5 bases). V lost 8 bases, J lost 5 bases, and 15 bases lay in between. CDR1 SGHAT and CDR2 FQNNGV come from the germline V gene. This CDR3 is built from 13 residues. The CDR3 protein is CASANGQFETQYF. Written as DNA, the CDR3 is TGTGCCAGCGCAAACGGACAATTCGAGACCCAGTACTTC.

The chain has TRBV5-1 and TRBJ1-2; 12 nucleotides line up with TRBD1. Germline CDR1 reads SGHRS; CDR2 reads YFSETQ. This CDR3 is 15 amino acids long. The trim removed 2 bases at V and 5 bases at J, leaving 4 bases unmatched. CDR3 coding DNA: TGCGCCAGCAGCTTAGGGACAGGGGGCCCTTATGGCTACACCTTC. Translation: CASSLGTGGPYGYTF. Full variable domain (outside the CDR3, taken from reference TRBV5-1 and TRBJ1-2): KAGVTQTPRYLIKTRGQQVTLSCSPISGHRSVSWYQQTPGQGLQFLFEYFSETQRNKGNFPGRFSGRQFSNSRSEMNVSTLELGDSALYLCASSLGTGGPYGYTFGSGTRLTVV.

The genes are TRBV5-5 and TRBJ2-1; 11 bases line up with TRBD1. With 4 bases clipped from V and 4 bases from J, the junction kept 7 bases outside the gene matches. The CDR3 loop spans 16 amino acids. Germline-derived CDR1 and CDR2 are SGHKS and YYEKEE (reference sequence). The CDR3 DNA is TGTGCCAGCAGCAGACGGGGACAGGGGGTATACAATGAGCAGTTCTTC. Translating gives CASSRRGQGVYNEQFF.

The chain has TRBV11-1 and TRBJ1-6, with 7 bases matching TRBD1. V was clipped by 2 bases and J by 9 bases; unmatched bases: 10. Germline V gives CDR1 SGHAT, CDR2 FQDESV (reference sequence). The CDR3 covers 16 residues. CDR3 in amino acids: CASSLPGDRAVSPLHF. The CDR3 nucleotides read TGTGCCAGCAGCTTACCTGGAGACAGGGCGGTTTCACCCCTCCACTTT.

The CDR3 DNA reads as TGTGCCAGCAGTGACCCTGGACAGGTTCACTACGAGCAGTACTTC. It specifies CASSDPGQVHYEQYF. The chain has TRBV6-4 and TRBJ2-7; 7 bases map to TRBD1. V was clipped by 2 bases and J by 3 bases; unmatched bases: 7. Germline assignment: CDR1 MRHNA and CDR2 SNTAGT. This CDR3 is 15 amino acids long.

The rearrangement uses TRBV19 and TRBJ2-5, with 7 bases lining up with TRBD1. Germline trimming cut 0 bases from V and 5 bases from J; bases unmatched to any gene: 0. This CDR3 region has 13 residues. Germline CDR1 is LNHDA and CDR2 is SQIVND (reference sequence). As DNA, the CDR3 is TGTGCCAGTAGTATAGACAGGGGGGAGACCCAGTACTTC. Its translation is CASSIDRGETQYF.

The V call is TRBV6-5, the J call TRBJ2-7; D is unresolved. The ends were cut back, 4 bases at V and 0 bases at J, with 4 bases in the middle. The germline V gene has CDR1 MNHEY and CDR2 SVGAGI. The CDR3 totals 12 residues. Here the CDR3 DNA reads TGTGCCAGCAGTTCGAGCTCCTACGAGCAGTACTTC. As protein: CASSSSSYEQYF.

The J gene is TRBJ1-5, the V gene TRBV19; D remains ambiguous. The germline gives CDR1 LNHDA, CDR2 SQIVND (reference sequence). V was clipped by 3 bases and J by 3 bases, with 18 bases between them. The CDR3 sequence is 17 residues long. Written as DNA, the CDR3 is TGTGCCAGTAGTATTGGTTTAGAACAGCCTTACAATCAGCCCCAGCATTTT. Its translation: CASSIGLEQPYNQPQHF.

This sequence joins TRBV9 and TRBJ2-5; TRBD2 aligns across 8 bases. This CDR3 contains 15 residues. Germline CDR1 reads SGDLS; CDR2 reads YYNGEE. Germline trimming cut 0 bases from V and 4 bases from J; bases unmatched to any gene: 5. CDR3 region: CASSVVASGLETQYF. The CDR3, as DNA: TGTGCCAGCAGCGTAGTGGCTAGCGGGTTAGAGACCCAGTACTTC.

The chain is built from TRBV10-1 and TRBJ2-6, with no clear D. V lost 3 bases, J lost 3 bases, and 0 bases lay in between. The germline V gene has CDR1 WNHNN and CDR2 SYGVQD (reference sequence). The CDR3 covers 12 residues. As DNA, the CDR3 is TGCGCCAGCAGTGATGGGGCCAACGTCCTGACTTTC. Translation: CASSDGANVLTF.

CDR3 sequence reads: CATGASTDTQYF. In nucleotides, the CDR3 is TGTGCCACCGGTGCTAGCACAGATACGCAGTATTTT. The V and J genes are TRBV6-6 and TRBJ2-3; D is unresolved. With 10 bases removed from V and 0 bases from J, the gap between germline ends came to 8 bases. CDR3 size: 12 residues. Germline CDR1 reads MNHNY; CDR2 reads SVGAGI (reference sequence).

The chain employs TRBV4-1 and TRBJ2-7; either TRBD1 or TRBD2 may supply D (5 bases each). Germline-derived CDR1 and CDR2 are MGHRA and YSYEKL. Trimming took off 11 bases at V and 2 bases at J, with 13 bases between the two ends. The CDR3 spans 12 residues. The CDR3 coding sequence is TGCGCCCCCACGGGGACCACCTACGAGCAGTACTTC. Encoded protein: CAPTGTTYEQYF.

This chain links TRBV11-3 with TRBJ1-1; no reliable D call. Trimming took off 4 bases at V and 8 bases at J, with 11 bases between the two ends. This CDR3 spans 12 amino acids. Germline-derived CDR1 and CDR2 are SGHNT and YENEEA. For the CDR3, the DNA is TGTGCCAGCAGCTCGTTCAAAAGGGAAGCTTTCTTT. Translation: CASSSFKREAFF.

V gene TRBV30 combines with J gene TRBJ1-2; 7 bases are a match to TRBD1. J lost 6 bases, V lost 0 bases, and 4 bases had no gene match. The V gene's germline CDR1 is GTSNPN and CDR2 SVGIG (reference sequence). The CDR3 length is 13 residues. In nucleotides, the CDR3 is TGTGCCTGGAGTGTAGTGACAGGGAATGGCTACACCTTC. It codes for CAWSVVTGNGYTF.

As for this clone: Relative to the germline gene, one junction end is altered; a read error may explain this. The chain carries TRBV20-1 and TRBJ2-5, with D uncertain. The CDR3 extends over 11 amino acids. Germline loops: CDR1 DFQATT, CDR2 SNEGSKA (reference sequence). The CDR3 DNA follows: TGCAGTCCGACGATCGACCCCTTCCCCCACTTC. Its protein product is CSPTIDPFPHF.

This chain joins TRBV19 and TRBJ1-5; perhaps TRBD1 as D (5 bases). Germline-derived CDR1 and CDR2 are LNHDA and SQIVND (reference sequence). The CDR3 runs to 15 residues. Trimming cost V 3 bases and J 0 bases, with 9 bases left between them. The CDR3 region has the DNA TGTGCCAGTAGTATCGGGGGGGTTAGCAATCAGCCCCAGCATTTT. It yields the protein CASSIGGVSNQPQHF. Full variable domain (outside the CDR3, taken from reference TRBV19 and TRBJ1-5): DGGITQSPKYLFRKEGQNVTLSCEQNLNHDAMYWYRQDPGQGLRLIYYSQIVNDFQKGDIAEGYSVSREKKESFPLTVTSAQKNPTAFYLCASSIGGVSNQPQHFGDGTRLSIL.

The chain carries TRBV6-5 and TRBJ1-2; no clear D gene. CDR3 length: 13 residues. V shed 6 bases and J shed 7 bases, with 15 bases lying between them. Germline loops: CDR1 MNHEY, CDR2 SVGAGI. The CDR3 here is CASSFITEAGYTF. In nucleotides, the CDR3 is TGTGCCAGCAGCTTCATCACGGAAGCTGGCTACACCTTC.

J is TRBJ2-3 and V is TRBV15, with D uncertain. Trimming took off 7 bases at V and 6 bases at J, with 20 bases between the two ends. Germline assignment: CDR1 LNHNV and CDR2 YYDKDF (reference sequence). There are 15 residues in the CDR3. CDR3 DNA: TGTGCCACCATCCTCCTTGACTGGGGTTGGGATACGCAGTATTTT. Its protein product is CATILLDWGWDTQYF.

Here the CDR3 reads CASSRQSSGNTIYF. The CDR3, as DNA: TGTGCCAGCAGTCGACAAAGCTCTGGAAACACCATATATTTT. The chain combines TRBV2 with TRBJ1-3; D is unresolved. Trimming stripped 5 bases from V and 0 bases from J, with 8 bases between. Germline V gene sequence: CDR1 SNHLY, CDR2 FYNNEI. The CDR3 totals 14 residues.

The gene calls are TRBV15 and TRBJ1-4; 7 nucleotides agree with TRBD1. The V gene end was trimmed by 1 base and the J gene end by 8 bases; junction bases not matched to a gene: 7. Germline values: CDR1 LNHNV, CDR2 YYDKDF (reference sequence). This CDR3 region has 15 residues. CDR3 nucleotide sequence: TGTGCCACCAGCAGAGCCACAGGGGTTGGCGAAAAACTGTTTTTT. It specifies CATSRATGVGEKLFF.

This sequence joins TRBV6-1 and TRBJ2-1; unclear D gene. This CDR3 is built from 13 residues. V dropped 5 bases and J dropped 5 bases, with 10 bases sitting between them. Looked up from germline, CDR1 is MNHNS and CDR2 is SASEGT. Written as DNA, the CDR3 is TGTGCCAGCAGTCGGGCAGAGGACAATGAGCAGTTCTTC. As protein: CASSRAEDNEQFF.

J is TRBJ2-1 and V is TRBV27; D is perhaps TRBD1 (6 bases). CDR1 MNHEY and CDR2 SMNVEV come from the germline V gene (reference sequence). Trimming stripped 2 bases from V and 8 bases from J, with 13 bases between. The CDR3 totals 14 residues. CDR3 bases: TGTGCCAGCAGTTTAAGGACAGACCCACATGAGCAGTTCTTC. Translation gives CASSLRTDPHEQFF.

The rearrangement links TRBV27 to TRBJ2-7; 7 bases are shared with TRBD1. The CDR3 consists of 15 residues. V shed 5 bases, J shed 5 bases, and the junction held 12 bases outside the gene matches. CDR1 and CDR2 (germline): MNHEY, SMNVEV (reference sequence). The DNA of the CDR3 is TGTGCCAGCAGTACCCGGGACAGTCGGGATCACGAGCAGTACTTC. Translating it yields CASSTRDSRDHEQYF.

V is TRBV28 and J is TRBJ2-3; 12 bases agree with TRBD2. The CDR3 is 15 residues long. J gave up 1 base and V 7 bases, and 3 bases lay outside the gene matches. Looked up from germline, CDR1 is MDHEN and CDR2 is SYDVKM. The CDR3 sequence is CASTSGGGGTDTQYF. In nucleotides, the CDR3 is TGTGCCAGCACTAGCGGGGGGGGTGGCACAGATACGCAGTATTTT.

This chain uses TRBV5-4 with TRBJ2-7; 7 nucleotides match TRBD1. V dropped 4 bases and J dropped 6; count of bases not matched to a gene: 10. The CDR3 extends over 14 amino acids. Germline lookup yields CDR1 SGHNT and CDR2 YYREEE (reference sequence). DNA for the CDR3: TGTGCCAGCAGCATCGGGACAGCCCCGGGCGAGCAGTACTTC. As protein: CASSIGTAPGEQYF.

The V and J genes are TRBV5-1 and TRBJ1-1; tentatively, D is TRBD1 (6 bases). CDR1 is SGHRS, CDR2 YFSETQ, per germline. The CDR3 extends over 15 amino acids. V gave up 0 bases and J gave up 0 bases, with 9 bases separating them. CDR3 in amino acids: CASSLARGLNTEAFF. DNA of the CDR3: TGCGCCAGCAGCTTGGCCCGGGGGCTGAACACTGAAGCTTTCTTT. Combining the CDR3 with reference TRBV5-1 and TRBJ1-1 gives the whole variable domain KAGVTQTPRYLIKTRGQQVTLSCSPISGHRSVSWYQQTPGQGLQFLFEYFSETQRNKGNFPGRFSGRQFSNSRSEMNVSTLELGDSALYLCASSLARGLNTEAFFGQGTRLTVV.

The gene calls are TRBV7-8 and TRBJ1-6, with D perhaps TRBD1 (6 bases). Trimming stripped 5 bases from V and 3 bases from J, with 11 bases between. Germline assignment: CDR1 SGHVS and CDR2 FQNEAQ. The CDR3 covers 15 residues. The CDR3 DNA sequence: TGTGCCAGCAGCAGCCGGGACAACTATAATTCACCCCTCCACTTT. Amino acid sequence: CASSSRDNYNSPLHF.